A single sample gave rise to the 28 T cell receptor beta chains below, sequenced in a study of cytomegalovirus exposure and HLA in healthy donors. In the PCR, 60 Vbeta and 13 Jbeta primers were used. This table comes from immunoSEQ multiplex PCR, and its TCRdb copy is limited to in-frame clones, with some not included. The data contain approximately 70,000 clones, approximately 78% of them seen just once; the ten biggest clones take up around 9.7%. The sample comprised PBMCs. Receptors were obtained from a man aged 35-49 years in good health and CMV-seronegative.

This chain connects TRBV6-5 to TRBJ1-2; 9 bases are a match to TRBD1. This CDR3 is built from 13 residues. Germline loops: CDR1 MNHEY, CDR2 SVGAGI. The V and J ends lost 4 bases and 10 bases, in that order; junction bases with no gene match: 7. For the CDR3, the DNA is TGTGCCAGCAGTTCTGGGACAGGGAGTATCTACACCTTC. Protein: CASSSGTGSIYTF.

The V call is TRBV7-9, the J call TRBJ2-3, with 8 bases that match TRBD1. This CDR3 spans 15 amino acids. Germline V lookup: CDR1 SEHNR, CDR2 FQNEAQ (reference sequence). Unmatched junction bases numbered 7, after V lost 5 bases and J lost 3 bases. CDR3 DNA: TGTGCCAGCAGCCTCGGGACAGGCATAACAGATACGCAGTATTTT. This sequence encodes CASSLGTGITDTQYF.

The V gene is TRBV5-1, the J gene TRBJ2-5; 8 bases line up with TRBD2. From germline, CDR1 is SGHRS and CDR2 YFSETQ. Trimming removed 3 bases from V and 4 bases from J; junction bases left unmatched: 5. The CDR3 sequence is 14 residues long. The DNA for the CDR3 is TGCGCCAGCAGCTCCGGGGGGGCCGGAGAGACCCAGTACTTC. It codes for CASSSGGAGETQYF.

The chain has TRBV7-8 and TRBJ2-4, with TRBD2 matching 11 bases. From germline, CDR1 is SGHVS and CDR2 FQNEAQ. This CDR3 has 16 amino acids. Trimming took 5 bases from V and 10 from J; bases not matched to a gene: 13. CDR3 sequence reads: CASSTMTSGVVGIQYF. CDR3 in DNA: TGTGCCAGCAGCACCATGACTAGCGGGGTGGTGGGTATTCAGTACTTC.

The chain has TRBV29-1 and TRBJ1-5; D uncertain. The V gene lost 3 bases and the J gene lost 5 bases, with 8 bases spanning the gap. Germline V gene lookup returns CDR1 SQVTM and CDR2 ANQGSEA. The length of the CDR3 is 12 residues. The chain's CDR3 is CSVEGKDQPQHF. For the CDR3, the DNA is TGCAGCGTTGAGGGCAAAGATCAGCCCCAGCATTTT.

Concerning this clone: The junction departs from germline at one end; a sequencing error may be responsible. The V and J genes are TRBV4-2 and TRBJ2-1; 8 bases agree with TRBD1. This CDR3 is 14 amino acids long. The germline gives CDR1 LGHNA, CDR2 YNFKEQ. The CDR3 sequence: CVSSPDRAGNEQFF. DNA of the CDR3: TGTGTCAGCAGCCCGGACAGGGCGGGCAATGAGCAGTTCTTC.

The V gene is TRBV5-1, the J gene TRBJ2-1; 16 nucleotides align to TRBD2. This CDR3 spans 16 amino acids. Trimming removed 3 bases from V and 5 bases from J; junction bases left unmatched: 2. Germline values: CDR1 SGHRS, CDR2 YFSETQ. The CDR3 region has the DNA TGCGCCAGCAGCTCGGGACTAGCGGGGGGGGACAATGAGCAGTTCTTC. Translation: CASSSGLAGGDNEQFF.

This chain joins TRBV7-3 and TRBJ1-1; D is possibly TRBD1 (5 bases). CDR1 is SGHTA and CDR2 is FQGTGA in the germline V gene. The CDR3 sequence is 15 residues long. Deletions cut 0 bases from V and 0 bases from J, with 8 bases between. This CDR3 is CASSLTAGLNTEAFF. CDR3 in DNA: TGTGCCAGCAGCTTAACGGCAGGGCTGAACACTGAAGCTTTCTTT.

This chain uses TRBV5-1 with TRBJ1-2, with 9 bases identical to TRBD1. The trim removed 2 bases at V and 7 bases at J, leaving 6 bases unmatched. CDR3 length equals 14 residues. Germline V lookup: CDR1 SGHRS, CDR2 YFSETQ. CDR3 DNA sequence: TGCGCCAGCAGCTTCGGGACAGGGTCGGGTGGCTACACCTTC. Amino acid sequence: CASSFGTGSGGYTF. Full variable domain (outside the CDR3, taken from reference TRBV5-1 and TRBJ1-2): KAGVTQTPRYLIKTRGQQVTLSCSPISGHRSVSWYQQTPGQGLQFLFEYFSETQRNKGNFPGRFSGRQFSNSRSEMNVSTLELGDSALYLCASSFGTGSGGYTFGSGTRLTVV.

V gene TRBV7-9 combines with J gene TRBJ2-7; D remains unclear. The J call is uncertain, as TRBJ2-5 better fits the DNA end. CDR3 length equals 14 residues. The germline CDR1 and CDR2 sequences are SEHNR and FQNEAQ (reference sequence). CDR3 in amino acids: CASSLTSIGETQYF. CDR3 sequence (DNA): TGTGCCAGCAGCTTGACGTCGATTGGGGAGACCCAGTACTTC.

This clone has just one count. The chain is built from TRBV5-1 and TRBJ1-4; no clear D. Trimming removed 0 bases at V and 4 bases at J, with 16 bases between. Germline CDR1 and CDR2: SGHRS and YFSETQ. The CDR3 covers 17 residues. The chain's CDR3 is CASSLDKKAAGNEKLFF. The CDR3 DNA reads as TGCGCCAGCAGCTTGGATAAAAAGGCGGCGGGTAATGAAAAACTGTTTTTT.

The CDR3: CASSPGGLFLNWEYF. The DNA of the CDR3 is TGTGCCAGCAGTCCAGGGGGTCTTTTCTTAAACTGGGAGTACTTC. V is TRBV27 and J is TRBJ2-7; TRBD1 aligns across 7 bases. CDR1 is MNHEY and CDR2 is SMNVEV in the germline V gene (reference sequence). This CDR3 has 15 amino acids. The J segment lost 11 bases and the V segment lost 5 bases, leaving 18 bases of the junction unmatched.

The CDR3 sequence is CASLPHGSLNTEAFF. For the CDR3, the DNA is TGTGCCAGCCTCCCTCACGGGAGCCTGAACACTGAAGCTTTCTTT. The chain links TRBV6-5 to TRBJ1-1; D is undetermined. Trimming stripped 8 bases from V and 0 bases from J, with 16 bases between. The CDR3 contains 15 residues. From germline, CDR1 is MNHEY and CDR2 SVGAGI.

Remarks on this clone: The germline gene is not matched at one end of the junction; a read error may be the cause. The V and J genes are TRBV7-9 and TRBJ2-1; 9 bases match TRBD2. The CDR3 covers 16 residues. Per germline, CDR1 SEHNR and CDR2 FQNEAQ (reference sequence). This CDR3 reads CSSSLLGGRASGEQFF. For the CDR3, the DNA is TGTTCCAGCAGCTTACTTGGCGGGAGGGCTTCGGGTGAGCAGTTCTTC.

The chain is built from TRBV19 and TRBJ1-2; the D is unclear. The CDR3 is made up of 14 amino acids. Germline assignment: CDR1 LNHDA and CDR2 SQIVND (reference sequence). Trimming left V 5 bases short and J 4 bases short, with 14 bases between. The CDR3 loop reads CASSAQVSLYGYTF. Here the CDR3 DNA reads TGTGCCAGTAGTGCCCAGGTTTCGCTCTATGGCTACACCTTC.

The J gene is TRBJ1-1, the V gene TRBV2; TRBD1 matches 9 bases. V lost 1 base to trimming and J lost 6 bases; unmatched junction nucleotides: 9. The CDR3 is 16 residues long. CDR1 is SNHLY and CDR2 is FYNNEI in the germline V gene. CDR3 DNA: TGTGCCAGCAGTGAAGTGTGGACAGGGGCCCAACCTGAAGCTTTCTTT. This encodes CASSEVWTGAQPEAFF.

The V call is TRBV7-8, the J call TRBJ1-5, with D possibly TRBD1 on 5 matching bases. The V end was cut by 5 bases, the J end by 3 bases, with 14 bases between. Germline V lookup: CDR1 SGHVS, CDR2 FQNEAQ. CDR3 size: 15 residues. For the CDR3, the DNA is TGTGCCAGCAGCCCCCGGACACTTATCAATCAGCCCCAGCATTTT. Encoded protein: CASSPRTLINQPQHF.

This clone was found a few times. The genes are TRBV2 and TRBJ1-1; possible D gene TRBD1, 6 bases. Germline V gene lookup returns CDR1 SNHLY and CDR2 FYNNEI. The CDR3 is 13 amino acids. V dropped 4 bases and J dropped 4 bases, with 10 bases sitting between them. The CDR3 nucleotides read TGTGCCAGCAGTGGCGGACAGTTCACTGAAGCTTTCTTT. It yields the protein CASSGGQFTEAFF.

This chain connects TRBV9 to TRBJ2-3; the match to TRBD2 covers 11 bases. The CDR3 sequence is 16 residues long. The V segment lost 3 bases and the J segment 2 bases; nucleotides outside the gene matches: 5. Germline V CDR1 and CDR2: SGDLS, YYNGEE. As DNA, the CDR3 is TGTGCCAGCAGCGCTAGCGGGAGGAGGACCACAGATACGCAGTATTTT. Protein: CASSASGRRTTDTQYF.

The chain employs TRBV25-1 and TRBJ2-3; 12 bases are shared with TRBD2. Trimming took 5 bases from V and 5 from J; bases not matched to a gene: 8. Germline values: CDR1 MGHDK, CDR2 SYGVNS. The CDR3 contains 16 residues. The CDR3 DNA reads as TGTGCCAGCAGTAAAAAACTAGCGGGGGGTGGAGATACGCAGTATTTT. This codes for CASSKKLAGGGDTQYF.

The rearrangement uses TRBV6-5 and TRBJ2-7, with 13 nucleotides matching TRBD2. The CDR3 runs to 15 residues. With V trimmed by 2 bases and J by 3 bases, 1 base remained unmatched. Germline lookup yields CDR1 MNHEY and CDR2 SVGAGI. In DNA, the CDR3 is TGTGCCAGCAGTTACGGACTAGCGGGGGACTACGAGCAGTACTTC. This encodes CASSYGLAGDYEQYF.

The chain uses TRBV19 and TRBJ1-5; 8 positions match TRBD1. Trimming removed 10 bases from V and 5 bases from J; junction bases left unmatched: 7. In germline, CDR1 is LNHDA, CDR2 SQIVND (reference sequence). The CDR3 spans 13 residues. CDR3 amino acids: CATTDRVDQPQHF. The CDR3 bases are TGTGCCACTACGGACAGGGTTGATCAGCCCCAGCATTTT.

The chain is built from TRBV4-1 and TRBJ2-1; 14 bases are shared with TRBD2. This CDR3 contains 17 residues. The ends lost 0 bases at V and 7 bases at J; junction bases unmatched: 5. CDR1 and CDR2 from the germline V gene are MGHRA and YSYEKL. CDR3 in amino acids: CASSQDPGTSGSNEQFF. The CDR3 DNA follows: TGCGCCAGCAGCCAAGATCCCGGGACTAGCGGGAGTAATGAGCAGTTCTTC.

The rearrangement uses TRBV6-1 and TRBJ2-3; 10 positions agree with TRBD2. The CDR3 has 14 amino acids. Germline values: CDR1 MNHNS, CDR2 SASEGT. Germline trimming cut 4 bases from V and 4 bases from J; bases unmatched to any gene: 2. The CDR3 nucleotides are TGTGCCAGCAGTGGAGCGGGAGGGCCAGATACGCAGTATTTT. Encoded protein: CASSGAGGPDTQYF.

This chain connects TRBV21-1 to TRBJ2-7; the table's D call, TRBD1, was not checked against the DNA. TRBV21-1 is flagged as a pseudogene. This CDR3 has 13 amino acids. The DNA of the CDR3 is TGTGCCCGCAGATACAGGGGTGCCTACGAGCAGTACTTC. Translated: CARRYRGAYEQYF.

The rearrangement uses TRBV11-3 and TRBJ2-1; 12 positions agree with TRBD2. CDR3 length: 17 residues. CDR1 is SGHNT, CDR2 YENEEA, per germline. J was trimmed by 0 bases and V by 1 base; bases with no gene match: 1. CDR3 amino acids: CASSLGTSGVSYNEQFF. CDR3 sequence (DNA): TGTGCCAGCAGCTTAGGGACTAGCGGGGTCTCCTACAATGAGCAGTTCTTC.

The rearrangement joins TRBV7-9 to TRBJ2-1, with a possible D match to TRBD2 (5 bases). The CDR3 contains 16 residues. V was pared by 0 bases and J by 8 bases, with 17 bases between. CDR1 and CDR2 from the germline V gene are SEHNR and FQNEAQ (reference sequence). The CDR3 loop is CASSLARVVRVDEQFF. The CDR3 nucleotides are TGTGCCAGCAGCTTAGCGAGGGTTGTACGGGTCGATGAGCAGTTCTTC.

Only one count was recorded for this clone. The chain is built from TRBV18 and TRBJ2-3, with 7 bases fitting TRBD1. V shed 5 bases and J 4 bases; nucleotides not matched to a gene: 3. This CDR3 has 13 residues. The germline V gene encodes CDR1 KGHSH and CDR2 LQKENI. In DNA form, the CDR3 reads TGTGCCAGCTCAGACAGGGTGGCAGATACGCAGTATTTT. Its translation is CASSDRVADTQYF.